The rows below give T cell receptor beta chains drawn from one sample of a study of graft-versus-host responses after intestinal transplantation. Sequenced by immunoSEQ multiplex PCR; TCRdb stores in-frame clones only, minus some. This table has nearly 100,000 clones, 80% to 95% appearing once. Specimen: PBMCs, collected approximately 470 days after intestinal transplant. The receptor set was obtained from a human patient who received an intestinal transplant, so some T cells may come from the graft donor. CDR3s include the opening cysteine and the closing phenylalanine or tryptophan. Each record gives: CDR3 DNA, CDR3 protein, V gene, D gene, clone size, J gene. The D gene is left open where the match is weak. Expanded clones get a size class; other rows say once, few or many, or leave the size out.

TGCGCCAGCAGCTTGGGGCAGGGGGCGTATGAAAAACTGTTTTTT | CASSLGQGAYEKLFF | TRBV5-1 | TRBD1 | . | TRBJ1-4
TGTGCCAGCAGTTACGGGACAGGGGCCTCTAATGAGCAGTTCTTC | CASSYGTGASNEQFF | TRBV6-5 | TRBD1 | . | TRBJ2-1
TGTGCCAGCACTCCCCTGGGGGGGATGAACACTGAAGCTTTCTTT | CASTPLGGMNTEAFF | TRBV7-9 | . | . | TRBJ1-1
TGCGCCAGCAGCTTGGATGGGGGGCAGCCCCAGCATTTT | CASSLDGGQPQHF | TRBV5-1 | . | . | TRBJ1-5
TGTGCCAGCGGAGACAGGGGGGGGTTTCAGGAGACCCAGTACTTC | CASGDRGGFQETQYF | TRBV7-9 | TRBD1 | . | TRBJ2-5
TGTGCCAGCAGCCCCCAGGAAGCCGGGGAGCTGTTTTTT | CASSPQEAGELFF | TRBV7-3 | . | . | TRBJ2-2
TGTGCCATCAGAGACACAGAGACCCAGTACTTC | CAIRDTETQYF | TRBV10-3 | . | . | TRBJ2-5
TGTGCCAGTAGTATAGGGGCGGGGGAGAACACTGAAGCTTTCTTT | CASSIGAGENTEAFF | TRBV19 | . | . | TRBJ1-1
TGTGCCAGGAGGAGCAATGAGCAGTTCTTC | CARRSNEQFF | TRBV7-9 | . | once | TRBJ2-1
TGTGCCAGTAGTATAGGCCCCTACGAGCAGTACTTC | CASSIGPYEQYF | TRBV19 | . | . | TRBJ2-7
TGTGCCAGCCACCGGGGAGCTAACTATGGCTACACCTTC | CASHRGANYGYTF | TRBV19 | . | . | TRBJ1-2
TGTGCCACGGGCAGGGGCACCATATATTTT | CATGRGTIYF | TRBV10-3 | . | . | TRBJ1-3
TGCAGCGTCCTCCGATTAATGAGGAAAGACTATGGCTACACCTTC | CSVLRLMRKDYGYTF | TRBV29-1 | . | . | TRBJ1-2
TGTGCCAGCAGTGAGGTTTGGGGCGCGAACACTGAAGCTTTCTTT | CASSEVWGANTEAFF | TRBV2 | . | . | TRBJ1-1
TGTGCCAGCAGTGAATGGGACTCCGGTGCAGATACGCAGTATTTT | CASSEWDSGADTQYF | TRBV6-1 | . | . | TRBJ2-3
TGTGCCAGCAGCTTGGGGGACTCTAATGAAAAACTGTTTTTT | CASSLGDSNEKLFF | TRBV5-6 | . | . | TRBJ1-4
TGTGCCAGCAGTAACAGGGCGGCTAACTATGGCTACACCTTC | CASSNRAANYGYTF | TRBV6-1 | . | . | TRBJ1-2
TGTGCCATCAGTGATTCGTCCGAGGGGCCCTCCTACGAGCAGTACTTC | CAISDSSEGPSYEQYF | TRBV10-3 | . | once | TRBJ2-7
TGCAGCGTTGCGGACAGCTGGCAAGAGACCCAGTACTTC | CSVADSWQETQYF | TRBV29-1 | . | once | TRBJ2-5
TGTGCCATCAGTGAGGCCGGGACTTTAGGGCACACCTTC | CAISEAGTLGHTF | TRBV10-3 | . | . | TRBJ1-2
TGTGCCAGCAGCGGCCAGGCTCCTGGGGCCAACGTCCTGACTTTC | CASSGQAPGANVLTF | TRBV11-2 | . | . | TRBJ2-6
TGTGCCAGCAGCAAAGGGGGACAGTGCCCGGGGGAACCGTACTTC | CASSKGGQCPGEPYF | TRBV21-1 | . | . | TRBJ2-7
TGTGCCAGCAGCTTAGTGCCGGACTATCGCTACACCTTC | CASSLVPDYRYTF | TRBV7-9 | . | . | TRBJ1-2
TGTGCCAGCAGCGTAGGGGCCAAAGAGACCCAGTACTTC | CASSVGAKETQYF | TRBV9 | . | . | TRBJ2-5
TGTGCCAGCAGCGTAGGACAGTACCAAGAGACCCAGTACTTC | CASSVGQYQETQYF | TRBV9 | . | . | TRBJ2-5
TGCAGCGCCAGGGGGAGGCTCACTGAAGCTTTCTTT | CSARGRLTEAFF | TRBV29-1 | TRBD1 | . | TRBJ1-1
TGCACCAGCAGCCCCACCATTCCAACCGACAGGCCCCATAAGCCCCAGCATTTT | CTSSPTIPTDRPHKPQHF | TRBV1 | . | . | TRBJ1-5
TGCGCCAGCGCCCCAGGTGTGGCCGGTGGCAGGTCACCCCTCCACTTT | CASAPGVAGGRSPLHF | TRBV5-1 | . | once | TRBJ1-6
TGTGCCACCCGGGACGGTGATAGCAATCAGCCCCAGCATTTT | CATRDGDSNQPQHF | TRBV6-5 | . | once | TRBJ1-5